This T cell receptor (beta chain) was sequenced during a study of blood T cell repertoires in COVID-19. As for the study in general: In each case, the material was cDNA or gDNA derived from T cells, B-cell-depleted T cells, or PBMCs.

The CDR3 is 13 residues long. Trimming left V 4 bases short and J 5 bases short, with 11 bases between. In germline, CDR1 is LGHDT, CDR2 YNNKEL (reference sequence). Per the authors' pipeline: The assay estimated nucleated cells by amplifying reference gene primers. TCRdb's copy holds only in-frame clones and misses some; the assay was immunoSEQ multiplex PCR. V, J and clone size were drawn from that table, and D and trimming were deduced from the DNA. The sample lists 200,000 to 250,000 clones; roughly 80% were seen once. The sequence was obtained from a woman aged 70-85 years with acute or convalescent COVID-19. This chain connects TRBV3-1 (or the pseudogene TRBV3-2) to TRBJ2-5; D is undetermined. The sequenced material came from peripheral blood. The CDR3 is CASSRTGWETQYF. Here the CDR3 DNA reads TGTGCCAGCAGCCGAACCGGTTGGGAGACCCAGTACTTC.